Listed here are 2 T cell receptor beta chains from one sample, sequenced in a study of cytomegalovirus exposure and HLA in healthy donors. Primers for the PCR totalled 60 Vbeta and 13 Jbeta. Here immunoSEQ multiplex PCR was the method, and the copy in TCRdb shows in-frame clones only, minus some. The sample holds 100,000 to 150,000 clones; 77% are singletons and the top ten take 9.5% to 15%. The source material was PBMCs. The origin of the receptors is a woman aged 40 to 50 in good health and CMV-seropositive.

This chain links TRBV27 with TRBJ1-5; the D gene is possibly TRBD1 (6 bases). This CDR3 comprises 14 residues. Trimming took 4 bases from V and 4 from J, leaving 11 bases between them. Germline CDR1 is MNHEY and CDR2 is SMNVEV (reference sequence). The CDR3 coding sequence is TGTGCCAGCAGTTCTGACAGGTTGAATCAGCCCCAGCATTTT. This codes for CASSSDRLNQPQHF.

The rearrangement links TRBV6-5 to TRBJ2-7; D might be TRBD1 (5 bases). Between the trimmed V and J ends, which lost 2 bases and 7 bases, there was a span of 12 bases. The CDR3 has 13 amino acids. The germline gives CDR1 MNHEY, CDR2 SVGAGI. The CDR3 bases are TGTGCCAGCAGTTACGGGGCCACTCAAGAGCAGTACTTC. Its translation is CASSYGATQEQYF.